Listed here are 4 T cell receptor beta chains from one sample, sequenced in a study of blood T cell repertoires in COVID-19. Here immunoSEQ multiplex PCR was the method, and the copy in TCRdb shows in-frame clones only, minus some. The sample yields about 180,000 clones, roughly 78% seen once. What was sequenced was peripheral blood. The receptors were sampled from a man between 65 and 85 years old with active or convalescent COVID-19.

The chain combines TRBV10-1 with TRBJ1-1, with TRBD1 as a possible D gene (5 bases). This CDR3 spans 13 amino acids. Looked up from germline, CDR1 is WNHNN and CDR2 is SYGVQD (reference sequence). V was cut by 4 bases and J by 1 base, with 7 bases left in between. Here the CDR3 DNA reads TGCGCCAGCAGTGCACAGGAGAACACTGAAGCTTTCTTT. Translated: CASSAQENTEAFF.

The CDR3 loop is CASSLEARGSGNTIYF. DNA of the CDR3: TGCGCCAGCAGCTTGGAAGCCCGGGGCTCTGGAAACACCATATATTTT. J is TRBJ1-3 and V is TRBV5-1, with D hard to call. The CDR3 is 16 residues long. Trimming cost V 0 bases and J 0 bases, with 10 bases left between them. Looked up from germline, CDR1 is SGHRS and CDR2 is YFSETQ.

The V and J genes are TRBV24-1 and TRBJ1-5, with D unresolved. The germline V gene encodes CDR1 KGHDR and CDR2 SFDVKD. Trimming shortened V by 2 bases and J by 0 bases, and 4 bases separated the two germline ends. The CDR3 loop spans 14 amino acids. CDR3: CATSDSFSNQPQHF. CDR3 DNA sequence: TGTGCCACCAGTGATTCTTTTAGCAATCAGCCCCAGCATTTT.

CDR3 protein: CASSQGAGASYEQYF. The CDR3 coding sequence is TGTGCCAGCAGCCAAGGAGCGGGAGCTTCCTACGAGCAGTACTTC. The gene calls are TRBV3-1 (or the pseudogene TRBV3-2) and TRBJ2-7; 8 positions agree with TRBD2. The CDR3 covers 15 residues. V dropped 1 base and J dropped 1; count of bases not matched to a gene: 3. Germline assignment: CDR1 LGHDT and CDR2 YNNKEL (reference sequence).